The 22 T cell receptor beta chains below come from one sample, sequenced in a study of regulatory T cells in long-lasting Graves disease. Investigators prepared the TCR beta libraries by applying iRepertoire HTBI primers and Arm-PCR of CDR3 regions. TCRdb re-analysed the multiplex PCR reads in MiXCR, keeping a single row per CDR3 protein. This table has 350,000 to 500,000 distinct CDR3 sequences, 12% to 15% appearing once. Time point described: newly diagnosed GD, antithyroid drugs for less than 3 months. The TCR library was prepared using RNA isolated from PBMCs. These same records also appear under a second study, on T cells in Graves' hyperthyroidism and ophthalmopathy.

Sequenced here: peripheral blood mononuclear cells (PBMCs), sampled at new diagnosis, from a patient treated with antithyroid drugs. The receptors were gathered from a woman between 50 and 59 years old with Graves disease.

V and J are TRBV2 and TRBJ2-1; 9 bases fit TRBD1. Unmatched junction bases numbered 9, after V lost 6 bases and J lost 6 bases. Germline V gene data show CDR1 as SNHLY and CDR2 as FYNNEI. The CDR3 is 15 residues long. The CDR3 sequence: CASSGPGTGINEQFF. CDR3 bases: TGTGCCAGCAGCGGCCCGGGGACAGGGATCAATGAGCAGTTCTTC.

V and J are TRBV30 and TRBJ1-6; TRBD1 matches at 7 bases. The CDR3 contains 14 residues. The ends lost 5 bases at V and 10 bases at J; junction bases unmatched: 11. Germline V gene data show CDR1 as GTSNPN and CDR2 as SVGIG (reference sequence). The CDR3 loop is CAWCKDRYRSPLHF. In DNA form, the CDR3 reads TGTGCCTGGTGTAAGGACAGGTATAGATCACCCCTCCACTTT. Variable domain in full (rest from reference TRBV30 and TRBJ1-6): SQTIHQWPATLVQPVGSPLSLECTVEGTSNPNLYWYRQAAGRGLQLLFYSVGIGQISSEVPQNLSASRPQDRQFILSSKKLLLSDSGFYLCAWCKDRYRSPLHFGNGTRLTVT.

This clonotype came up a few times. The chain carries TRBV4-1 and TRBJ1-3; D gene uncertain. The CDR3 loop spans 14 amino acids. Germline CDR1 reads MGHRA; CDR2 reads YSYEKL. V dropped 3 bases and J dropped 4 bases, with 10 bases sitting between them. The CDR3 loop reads CASSHRGLGNTIYF. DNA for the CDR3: TGCGCCAGCAGCCACCGAGGGCTCGGAAACACCATATATTTT.

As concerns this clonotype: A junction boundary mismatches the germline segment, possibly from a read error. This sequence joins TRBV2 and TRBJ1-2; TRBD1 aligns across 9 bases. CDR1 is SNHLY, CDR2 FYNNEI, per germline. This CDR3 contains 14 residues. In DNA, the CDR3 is TGTGCCAGCAGGAAGGGACAGGGAGTGTCTGGCTGCACCTTC. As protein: CASRKGQGVSGCTF.

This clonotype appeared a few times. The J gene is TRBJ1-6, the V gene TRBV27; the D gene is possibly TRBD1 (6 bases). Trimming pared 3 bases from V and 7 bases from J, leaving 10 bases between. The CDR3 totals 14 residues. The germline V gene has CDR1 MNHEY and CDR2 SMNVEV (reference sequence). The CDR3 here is CASSLNRENSPLHF. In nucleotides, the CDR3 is TGTGCCAGCAGTTTGAACAGGGAAAATTCACCCCTCCACTTT.

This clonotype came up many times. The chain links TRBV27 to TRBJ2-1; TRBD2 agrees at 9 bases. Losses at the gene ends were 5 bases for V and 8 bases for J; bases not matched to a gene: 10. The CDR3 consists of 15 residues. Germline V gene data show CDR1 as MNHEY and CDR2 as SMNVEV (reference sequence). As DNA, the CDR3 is TGTGCCAGCAGTAGGCGGGAGGGCCCTGGCCATGAGCAGTTCTTC. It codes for CASSRREGPGHEQFF.

CDR3 protein: CASSYLEGKLFF. The CDR3 coding sequence is TGTGCCAGCAGTTACTTGGAAGGAAAACTGTTTTTT. This chain uses TRBV6-5 with TRBJ1-4, with no clear D. Germline lookup yields CDR1 MNHEY and CDR2 SVGAGI. This CDR3 spans 12 amino acids. Trimming removed 1 base from V and 10 bases from J, with 7 bases in between.

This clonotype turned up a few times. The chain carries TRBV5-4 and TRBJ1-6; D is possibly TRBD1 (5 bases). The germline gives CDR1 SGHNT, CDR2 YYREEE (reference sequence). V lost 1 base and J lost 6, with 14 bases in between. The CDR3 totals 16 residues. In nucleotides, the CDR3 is TGTGCCAGCAGCTTGTCTCAGGGTTCGAGTAATTCACCCCTCCACTTT. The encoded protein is CASSLSQGSSNSPLHF. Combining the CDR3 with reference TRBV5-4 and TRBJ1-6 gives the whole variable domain ETGVTQSPTHLIKTRGQQVTLRCSSQSGHNTVSWYQQALGQGPQFIFQYYREEENGRGNFPPRFSGLQFPNYSSELNVNALELDDSALYLCASSLSQGSSNSPLHFGNGTRLTVT.

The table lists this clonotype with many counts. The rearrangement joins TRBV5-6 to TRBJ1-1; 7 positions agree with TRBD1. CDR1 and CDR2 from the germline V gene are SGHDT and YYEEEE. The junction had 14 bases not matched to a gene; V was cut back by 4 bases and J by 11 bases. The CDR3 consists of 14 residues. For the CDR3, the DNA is TGTGCCAGCAGCCGAGGGGCAGGGGGACGAGAGGCTTTCTTT. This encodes CASSRGAGGREAFF.

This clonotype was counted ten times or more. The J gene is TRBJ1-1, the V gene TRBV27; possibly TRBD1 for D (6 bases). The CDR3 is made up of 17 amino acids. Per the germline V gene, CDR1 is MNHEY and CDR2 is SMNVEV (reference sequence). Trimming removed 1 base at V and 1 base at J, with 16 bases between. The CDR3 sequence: CASSLFPTGSENTEAFF. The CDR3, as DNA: TGTGCCAGCAGTTTATTTCCCACAGGGTCGGAGAACACTGAAGCTTTCTTT.

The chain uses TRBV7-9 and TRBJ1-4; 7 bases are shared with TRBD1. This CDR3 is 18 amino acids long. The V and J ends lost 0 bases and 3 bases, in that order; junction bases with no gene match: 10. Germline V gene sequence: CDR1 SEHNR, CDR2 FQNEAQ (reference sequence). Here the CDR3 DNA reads TGTGCCAGCAGCTTAGCGCCTGGAAGGGGGCAAGCTAATGAAAAACTGTTTTTT. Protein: CASSLAPGRGQANEKLFF.

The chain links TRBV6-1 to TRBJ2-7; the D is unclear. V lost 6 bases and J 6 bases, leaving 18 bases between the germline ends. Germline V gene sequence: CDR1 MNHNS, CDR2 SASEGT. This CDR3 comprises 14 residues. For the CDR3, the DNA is TGTGCCAGCAGCACCCTTGACCCCAAACTCGAGCAGTACTTC. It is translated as CASSTLDPKLEQYF.

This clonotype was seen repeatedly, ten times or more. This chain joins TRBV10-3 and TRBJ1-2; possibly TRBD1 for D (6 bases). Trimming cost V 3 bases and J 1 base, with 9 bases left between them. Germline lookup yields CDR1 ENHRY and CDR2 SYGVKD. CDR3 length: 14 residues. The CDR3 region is CAISELQGNYGYTF. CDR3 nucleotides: TGTGCCATCAGTGAACTACAGGGTAACTATGGCTACACCTTC.

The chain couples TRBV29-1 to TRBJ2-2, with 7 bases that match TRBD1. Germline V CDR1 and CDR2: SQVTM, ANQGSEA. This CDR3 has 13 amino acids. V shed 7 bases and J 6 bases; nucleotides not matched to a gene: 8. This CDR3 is CSAQQGWSGELFF. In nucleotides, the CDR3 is TGCAGCGCCCAACAGGGGTGGTCCGGGGAGCTGTTTTTT.

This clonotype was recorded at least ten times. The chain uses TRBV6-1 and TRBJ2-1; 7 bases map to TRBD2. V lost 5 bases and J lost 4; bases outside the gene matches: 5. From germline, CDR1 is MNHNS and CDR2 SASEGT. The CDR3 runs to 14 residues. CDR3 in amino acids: CASSNTAGYNEQFF. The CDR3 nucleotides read TGTGCCAGCAGTAACACAGCGGGGTACAATGAGCAGTTCTTC.

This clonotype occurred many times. The CDR3 nucleotides are TGTGCCAGCAGCTTAGCCCGACTAGCGGGATACGAGCAGTACTTC. This translates into CASSLARLAGYEQYF. The rearrangement uses TRBV11-2 and TRBJ2-7, with 11 positions matching TRBD2. This CDR3 is built from 15 residues. The germline V gene encodes CDR1 SGHAT and CDR2 FQNNGV. V was clipped by 1 base and J by 4 bases; unmatched bases: 3.

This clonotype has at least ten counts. The CDR3 sequence: CASNDQGATTYEQYF. DNA for the CDR3: TGTGCCAGCAACGACCAGGGGGCAACTACCTACGAGCAGTACTTC. The genes are TRBV28 and TRBJ2-7; TRBD1 matches 8 bases. The CDR3 sequence is 15 residues long. CDR1 and CDR2 (germline): MDHEN, SYDVKM. Trimming removed 7 bases from V and 2 bases from J; junction bases left unmatched: 10. The full variable domain, completed using reference TRBV28 and TRBJ2-7, is DVKVTQSSRYLVKRTGEKVFLECVQDMDHENMFWYRQDPGLGLRLIYFSYDVKMKEKGDIPEGYSVSREKKERFSLILESASTNQTSMYLCASNDQGATTYEQYFGPGTRLTVT.

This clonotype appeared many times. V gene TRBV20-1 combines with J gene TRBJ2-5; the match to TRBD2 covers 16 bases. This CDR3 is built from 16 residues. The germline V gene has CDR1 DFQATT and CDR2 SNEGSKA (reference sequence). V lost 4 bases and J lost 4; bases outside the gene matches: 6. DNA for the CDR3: TGCAGTGCTACCGGGACTAGCGGGAGGGCACGAGAGACCCAGTACTTC. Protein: CSATGTSGRARETQYF.

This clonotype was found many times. CDR3: CASTLSRDGPNQPQHF. In nucleotides, the CDR3 is TGTGCCAGCACCCTAAGCCGGGACGGGCCAAATCAGCCCCAGCATTTT. V and J are TRBV12-3 or TRBV12-4 and TRBJ1-5; tentative D call: TRBD1 (5 bases). The CDR3 is 16 residues long. The germline V and J ends were trimmed by 7 bases and 4 bases, with 20 bases remaining between them.

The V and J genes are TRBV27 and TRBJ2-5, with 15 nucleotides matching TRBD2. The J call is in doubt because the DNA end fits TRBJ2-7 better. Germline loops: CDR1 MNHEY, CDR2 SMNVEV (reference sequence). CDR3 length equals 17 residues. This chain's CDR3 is CASRPGLAGGLSYEQYF. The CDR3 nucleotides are TGTGCCAGCAGACCGGGACTAGCGGGAGGATTATCCTACGAGCAGTACTTC.

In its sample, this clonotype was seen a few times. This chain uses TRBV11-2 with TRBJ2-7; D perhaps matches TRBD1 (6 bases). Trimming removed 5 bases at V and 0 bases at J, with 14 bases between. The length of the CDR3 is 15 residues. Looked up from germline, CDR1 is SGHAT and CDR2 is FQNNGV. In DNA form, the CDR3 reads TGTGCCAGCAGCCTCGGGACAAGGAGCTCCTACGAGCAGTACTTC. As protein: CASSLGTRSSYEQYF.

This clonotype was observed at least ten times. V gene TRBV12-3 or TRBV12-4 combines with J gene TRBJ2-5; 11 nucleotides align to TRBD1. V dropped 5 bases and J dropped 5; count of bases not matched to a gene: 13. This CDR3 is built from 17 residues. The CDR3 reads CASSAGRRTGGHETQYF. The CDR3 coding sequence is TGTGCCAGCAGTGCCGGACGTCGGACAGGGGGCCACGAGACCCAGTACTTC.